This T cell receptor beta chain was retrieved from a study of cytomegalovirus exposure and HLA in healthy donors. Looking at the study overall: Ancestry clustering placed around four fifths of roughly 410 genotyped donors in the Caucasian-associated cluster. Study-level results: One cluster of highly shared sequence variants probably arose as a sequencing artifact. The authors confirmed in vitro that a few CMV-associated chains were specific for CMV antigens. One variant, a missense change in DCLRE1C, was linked in a later analysis to TCR beta V- and J-gene trimming.

The PCR contained 60 Vbeta and 13 Jbeta primers. Here immunoSEQ multiplex PCR was the method, and the copy in TCRdb shows in-frame clones only, minus some. Among about 170,000 clones, almost 75% were seen once, and the ten largest hold 5.4%. The V gene's germline CDR1 is LGHNA and CDR2 YSLEER. CDR3 length equals 14 residues. V lost 3 bases, J lost 8 bases, and 6 bases stayed unmatched. To note about this clone: The antigen is not known.

This clonotype was sampled from a young woman in good health and CMV-seropositive. The gene calls are TRBV4-3 and TRBJ1-2, with TRBD1 matching 10 bases. Input material: PBMCs. The CDR3 loop is CASSQLGQGDGYTF. The CDR3 DNA reads as TGCGCCAGCAGCCAGCTCGGACAGGGGGACGGCTACACCTTC.